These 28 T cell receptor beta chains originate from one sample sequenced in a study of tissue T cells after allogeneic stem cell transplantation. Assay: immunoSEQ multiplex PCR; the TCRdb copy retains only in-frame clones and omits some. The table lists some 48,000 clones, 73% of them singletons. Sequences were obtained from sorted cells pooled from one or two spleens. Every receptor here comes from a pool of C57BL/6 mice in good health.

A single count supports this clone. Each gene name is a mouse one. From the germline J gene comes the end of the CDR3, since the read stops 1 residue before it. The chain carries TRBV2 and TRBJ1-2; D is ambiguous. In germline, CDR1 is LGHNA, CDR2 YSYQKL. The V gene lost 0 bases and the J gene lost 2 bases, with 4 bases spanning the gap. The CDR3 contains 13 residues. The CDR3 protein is CASSQENNSDYTF. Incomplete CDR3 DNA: TGTGCCAGCAGCCAAGAGAACAACTCCGACTACACC.

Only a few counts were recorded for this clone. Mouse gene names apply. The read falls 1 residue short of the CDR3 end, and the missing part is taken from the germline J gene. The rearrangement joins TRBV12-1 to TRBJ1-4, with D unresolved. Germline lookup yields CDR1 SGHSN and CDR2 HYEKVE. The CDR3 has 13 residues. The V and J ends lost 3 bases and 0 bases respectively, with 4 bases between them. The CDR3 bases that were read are TGTGCCAGCTCTGGGGTTTCCAACGAAAGATTATTT. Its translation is CASSGVSNERLF. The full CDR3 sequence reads CASSGVSNERLFF.

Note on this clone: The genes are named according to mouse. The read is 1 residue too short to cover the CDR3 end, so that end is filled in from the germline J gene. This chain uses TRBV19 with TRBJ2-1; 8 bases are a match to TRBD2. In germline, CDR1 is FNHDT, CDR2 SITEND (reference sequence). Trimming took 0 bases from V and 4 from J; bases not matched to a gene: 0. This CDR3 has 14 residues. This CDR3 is CASSIGTGYAEQFF. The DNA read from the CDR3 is TGTGCCAGCAGTATAGGGACTGGGTATGCTGAGCAGTTC.

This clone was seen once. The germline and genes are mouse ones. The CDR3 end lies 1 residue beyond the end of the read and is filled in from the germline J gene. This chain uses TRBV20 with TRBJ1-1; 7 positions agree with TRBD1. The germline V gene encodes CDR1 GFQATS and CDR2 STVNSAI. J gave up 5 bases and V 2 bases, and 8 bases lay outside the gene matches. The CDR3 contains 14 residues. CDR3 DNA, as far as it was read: TGTGGTGCTAGGACCCAGGGGGAGAGGACAGAAGTCTTC. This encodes CGARTQGERTEVF. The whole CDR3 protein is CGARTQGERTEVFF.

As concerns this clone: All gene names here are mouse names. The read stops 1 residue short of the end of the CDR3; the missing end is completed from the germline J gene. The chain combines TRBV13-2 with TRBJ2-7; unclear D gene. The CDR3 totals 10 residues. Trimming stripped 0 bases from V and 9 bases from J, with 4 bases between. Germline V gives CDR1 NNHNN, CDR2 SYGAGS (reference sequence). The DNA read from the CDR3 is TGTGCCAGCGGTGATGAAGGACAGTAC. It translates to CASGDEGQY. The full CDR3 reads CASGDEGQYF.

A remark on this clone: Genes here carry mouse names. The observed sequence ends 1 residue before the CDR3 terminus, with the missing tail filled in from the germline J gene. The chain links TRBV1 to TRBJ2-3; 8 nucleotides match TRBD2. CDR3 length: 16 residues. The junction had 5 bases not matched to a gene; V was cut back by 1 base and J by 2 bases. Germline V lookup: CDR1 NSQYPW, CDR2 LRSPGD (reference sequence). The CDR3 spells CTCSAAGGRNAETLYF. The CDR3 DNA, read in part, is TGCACCTGCAGTGCAGCGGGGGGGCGCAATGCAGAAACGCTGTAT.

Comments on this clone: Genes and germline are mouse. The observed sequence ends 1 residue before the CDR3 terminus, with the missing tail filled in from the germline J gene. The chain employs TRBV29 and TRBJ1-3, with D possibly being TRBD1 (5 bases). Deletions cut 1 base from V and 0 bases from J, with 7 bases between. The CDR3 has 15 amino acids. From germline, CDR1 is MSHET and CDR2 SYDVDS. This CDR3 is CASSLWGVSGNTLYF. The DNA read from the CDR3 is TGTGCTAGCAGTTTATGGGGGGTTTCTGGAAATACGCTCTAT.

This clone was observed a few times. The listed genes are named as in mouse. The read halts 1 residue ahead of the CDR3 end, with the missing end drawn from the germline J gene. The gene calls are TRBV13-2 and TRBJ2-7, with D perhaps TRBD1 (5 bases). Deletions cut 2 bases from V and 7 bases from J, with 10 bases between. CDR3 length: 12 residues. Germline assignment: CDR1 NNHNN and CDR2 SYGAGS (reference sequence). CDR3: CASGEGGVEQYF. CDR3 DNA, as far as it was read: TGTGCCAGCGGTGAAGGAGGGGTAGAACAGTAC.

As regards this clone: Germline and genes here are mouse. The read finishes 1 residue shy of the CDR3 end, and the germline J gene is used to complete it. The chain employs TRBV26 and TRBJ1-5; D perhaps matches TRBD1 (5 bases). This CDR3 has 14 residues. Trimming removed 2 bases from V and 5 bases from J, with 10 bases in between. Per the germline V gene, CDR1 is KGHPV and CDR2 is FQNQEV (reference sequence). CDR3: CASSLGALDQAPLF. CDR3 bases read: TGTGCCAGCAGTCTGGGGGCGCTGGACCAGGCTCCGCTT.

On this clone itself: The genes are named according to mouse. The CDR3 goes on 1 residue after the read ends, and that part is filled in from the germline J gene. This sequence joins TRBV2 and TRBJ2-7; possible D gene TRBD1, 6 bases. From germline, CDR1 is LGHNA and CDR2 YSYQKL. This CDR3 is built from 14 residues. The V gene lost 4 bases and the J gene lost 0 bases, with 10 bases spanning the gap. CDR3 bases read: TGTGCCAGCAGCCCAGACAGGAGCTCCTATGAACAGTAC. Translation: CASSPDRSSYEQY. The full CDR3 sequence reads CASSPDRSSYEQYF.

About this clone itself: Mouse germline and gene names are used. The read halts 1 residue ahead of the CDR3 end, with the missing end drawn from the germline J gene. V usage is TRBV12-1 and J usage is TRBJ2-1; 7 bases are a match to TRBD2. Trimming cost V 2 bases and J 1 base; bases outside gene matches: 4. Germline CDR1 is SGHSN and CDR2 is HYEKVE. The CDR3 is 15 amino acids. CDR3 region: CASSPGWGNYAEQFF. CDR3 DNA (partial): TGTGCCAGCTCTCCCGGCTGGGGGAACTATGCTGAGCAGTTC. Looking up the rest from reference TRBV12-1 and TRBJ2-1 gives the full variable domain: DSGVVQSPRHIIKEKGGRSVLTCIPISGHSNVVWYQQTLGKELKFLIQHYEKVERDKGFLPSRFSVQQFDDYHSEMNMSALELEDSAMYFCASSPGWGNYAEQFFGPGTRLTVL.

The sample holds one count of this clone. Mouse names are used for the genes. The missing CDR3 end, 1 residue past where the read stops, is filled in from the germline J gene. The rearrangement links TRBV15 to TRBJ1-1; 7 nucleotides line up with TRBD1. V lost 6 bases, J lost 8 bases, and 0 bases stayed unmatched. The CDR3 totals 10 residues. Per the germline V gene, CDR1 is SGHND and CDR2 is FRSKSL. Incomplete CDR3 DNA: TGTGCCAGCAGGGACAGGGAAGTCTTC. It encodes CASRDREVF. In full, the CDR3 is CASRDREVFF.

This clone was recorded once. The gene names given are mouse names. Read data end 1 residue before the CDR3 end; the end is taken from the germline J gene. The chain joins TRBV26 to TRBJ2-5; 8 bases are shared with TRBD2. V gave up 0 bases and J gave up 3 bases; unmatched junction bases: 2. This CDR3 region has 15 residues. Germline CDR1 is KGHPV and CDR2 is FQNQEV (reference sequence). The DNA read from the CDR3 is TGTGCCAGCAGTCTGTCGAACTGGGGGCAAGACACCCAGTAC. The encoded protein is CASSLSNWGQDTQY. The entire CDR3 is CASSLSNWGQDTQYF.

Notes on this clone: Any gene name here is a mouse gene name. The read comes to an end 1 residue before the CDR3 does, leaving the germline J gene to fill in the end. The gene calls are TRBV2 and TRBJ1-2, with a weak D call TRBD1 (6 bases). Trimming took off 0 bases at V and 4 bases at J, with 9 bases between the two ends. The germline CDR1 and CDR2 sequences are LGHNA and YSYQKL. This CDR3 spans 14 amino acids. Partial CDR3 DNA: TGTGCCAGCAGCCAAGAGAGGGGGTTCTCCGACTACACC. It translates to CASSQERGFSDYT. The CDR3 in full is CASSQERGFSDYTF.

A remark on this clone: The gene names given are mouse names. Partial CDR3 DNA: TGTGCCAGCAGCTTGACACCAAACACCGGGCAGCTCTAC. Protein: CASSLTPNTGQLY. The entire CDR3 is CASSLTPNTGQLYF. This chain joins TRBV14 and TRBJ2-2; D is ambiguous. Sequencing ends 1 residue short of the CDR3 end; the germline J gene provides the rest. CDR1 is SGHDT and CDR2 is FRDEAV in the germline V gene. The CDR3 is 14 residues long. V gave up 5 bases and J gave up 0 bases, with 8 bases separating them.

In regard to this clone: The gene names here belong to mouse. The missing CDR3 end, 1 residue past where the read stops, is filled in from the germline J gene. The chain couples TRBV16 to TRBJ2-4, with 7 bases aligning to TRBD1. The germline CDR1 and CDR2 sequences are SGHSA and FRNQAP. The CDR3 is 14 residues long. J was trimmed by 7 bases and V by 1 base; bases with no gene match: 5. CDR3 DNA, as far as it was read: TGTGCAAGCAGCTTAGCCAACAGGGGAGACACCTTGTAC. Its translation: CASSLANRGDTLY. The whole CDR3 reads CASSLANRGDTLYF.

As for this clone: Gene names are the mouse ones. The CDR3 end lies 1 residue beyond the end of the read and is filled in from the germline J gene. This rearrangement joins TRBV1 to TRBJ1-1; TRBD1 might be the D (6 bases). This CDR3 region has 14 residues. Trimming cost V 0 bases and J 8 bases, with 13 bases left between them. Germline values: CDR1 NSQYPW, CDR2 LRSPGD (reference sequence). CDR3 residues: CTCSADPGAGEVFF. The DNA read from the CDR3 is TGCACCTGCAGTGCAGATCCGGGGGCAGGGGAAGTCTTC. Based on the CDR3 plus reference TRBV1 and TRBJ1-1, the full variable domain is VTLLEQNPRWRLVPRGQAVNLRCILKNSQYPWMSWYQQDLQKQLQWLFTLRSPGDKEVKSLPGADYLATRVTDTELRLQVANMSQGRTLYCTCSADPGAGEVFFGKGTRLTVV.

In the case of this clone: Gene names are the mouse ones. The sequenced part of the CDR3 DNA is TGTGCCAGCAGTAATGGGATCAATTCTGGAAATACGCTCTAT. This codes for CASSNGINSGNTLY. The entire CDR3 sequence reads CASSNGINSGNTLYF. The chain links TRBV19 to TRBJ1-3, with D unresolved. The read halts 1 residue ahead of the CDR3 end, with the missing end drawn from the germline J gene. The V and J ends lost 3 bases and 0 bases respectively, with 10 bases between them. CDR1 FNHDT and CDR2 SITEND come from the germline V gene (reference sequence). The CDR3 has 15 residues. The complete variable domain, with remaining parts taken from reference TRBV19 and TRBJ1-3, reads GGIITQTPKFLIGQEGQKLTLKCQQNFNHDTMYWYRQDSGKGLRLIYYSITENDLQKGDLSEGYDASREKKSSFSLTVTSAQKNEMAVFLCASSNGINSGNTLYFGEGSRLIVV.

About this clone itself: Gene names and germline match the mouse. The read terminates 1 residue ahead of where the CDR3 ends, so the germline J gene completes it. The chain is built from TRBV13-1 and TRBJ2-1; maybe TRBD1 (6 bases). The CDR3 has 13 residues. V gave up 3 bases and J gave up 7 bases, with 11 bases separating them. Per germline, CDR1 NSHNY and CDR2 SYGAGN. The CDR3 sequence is CASSGGGGAEQFF. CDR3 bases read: TGTGCCAGCAGTGGCGGAGGGGGAGCTGAGCAGTTC.

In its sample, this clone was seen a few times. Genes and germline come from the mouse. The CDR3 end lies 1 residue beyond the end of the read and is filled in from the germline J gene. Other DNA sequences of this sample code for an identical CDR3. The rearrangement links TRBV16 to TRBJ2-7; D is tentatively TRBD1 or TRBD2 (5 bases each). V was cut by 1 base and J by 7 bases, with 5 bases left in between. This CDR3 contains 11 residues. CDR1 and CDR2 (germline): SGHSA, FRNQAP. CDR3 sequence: CASSLGGEQYF. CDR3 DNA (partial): TGTGCAAGCAGCTTAGGGGGCGAACAGTAC.

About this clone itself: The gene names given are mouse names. The CDR3 is CASSLDPEGGEQYF. The part of the CDR3 DNA that was read is TGTGCAAGCAGCTTAGATCCGGAGGGGGGGGAACAGTAC. V gene TRBV16 combines with J gene TRBJ2-7; D might be TRBD2 (7 bases). The read ends 1 residue early relative to the CDR3; the germline J gene fills the gap. The CDR3 length is 14 residues. Trimming pared 0 bases from V and 7 bases from J, leaving 13 bases between. The germline V gene has CDR1 SGHSA and CDR2 FRNQAP.

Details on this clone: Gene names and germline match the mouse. The CDR3: CASSPGTGNTLYF. The CDR3 bases that were read are TGTGCTAGCAGTCCCGGGACAGGGAACACCTTGTAC. The chain recombines TRBV29 with TRBJ2-4; TRBD1 matches at 9 bases. The read stops 1 residue short of the end of the CDR3; the missing end is completed from the germline J gene. V gave up 5 bases and J gave up 6 bases; unmatched junction bases: 3. The CDR3 totals 13 residues. In germline, CDR1 is MSHET, CDR2 SYDVDS.

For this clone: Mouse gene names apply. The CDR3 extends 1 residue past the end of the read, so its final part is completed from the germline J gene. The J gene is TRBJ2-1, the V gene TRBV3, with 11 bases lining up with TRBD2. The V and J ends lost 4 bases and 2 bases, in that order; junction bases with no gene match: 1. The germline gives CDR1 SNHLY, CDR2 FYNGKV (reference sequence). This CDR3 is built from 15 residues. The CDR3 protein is CASSWDWGYYAEQFF. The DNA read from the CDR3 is TGTGCCAGCAGCTGGGACTGGGGGTACTATGCTGAGCAGTTC.

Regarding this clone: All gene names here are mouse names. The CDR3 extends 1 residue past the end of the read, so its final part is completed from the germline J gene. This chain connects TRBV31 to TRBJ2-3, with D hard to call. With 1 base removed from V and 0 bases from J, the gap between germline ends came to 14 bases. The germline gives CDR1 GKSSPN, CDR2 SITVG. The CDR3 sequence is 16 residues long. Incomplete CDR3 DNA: TGTGCCTGGAGTCCCGGTTTTCGGGCTAGTGCAGAAACGCTGTAT. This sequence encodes CAWSPGFRASAETLY. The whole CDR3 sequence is CAWSPGFRASAETLYF.

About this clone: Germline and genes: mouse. CDR3 protein: CASSHRVAEQFF. CDR3 DNA, as far as it was read: TGTGCCAGCAGCCACAGGGTTGCTGAGCAGTTC. The J gene is TRBJ2-1, the V gene TRBV4; perhaps TRBD1 as D (6 bases). The read finishes 1 residue shy of the CDR3 end, and the germline J gene is used to complete it. The length of the CDR3 is 12 residues. V was shortened by 5 bases and J by 6 bases, with 8 bases between the two germline ends. Germline lookup yields CDR1 LGHDT and CDR2 YNNKQL (reference sequence).

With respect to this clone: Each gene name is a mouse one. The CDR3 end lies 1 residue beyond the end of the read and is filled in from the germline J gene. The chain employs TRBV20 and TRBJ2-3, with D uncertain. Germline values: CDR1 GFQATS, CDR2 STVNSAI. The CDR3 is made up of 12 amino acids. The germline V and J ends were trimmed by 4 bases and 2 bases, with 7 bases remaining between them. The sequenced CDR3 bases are TGTGGTGCTACTTCAAATGCAGAAACGCTGTAT. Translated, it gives CGATSNAETLY. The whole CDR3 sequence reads CGATSNAETLYF.

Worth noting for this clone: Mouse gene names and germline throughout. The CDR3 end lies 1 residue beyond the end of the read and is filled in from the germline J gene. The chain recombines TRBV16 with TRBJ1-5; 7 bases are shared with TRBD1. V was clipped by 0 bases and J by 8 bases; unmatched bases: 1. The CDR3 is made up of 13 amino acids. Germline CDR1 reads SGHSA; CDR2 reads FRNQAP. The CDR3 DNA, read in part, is TGTGCAAGCAGCTTAGAAGGGGGCGAGGCTCCGCTT. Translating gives CASSLEGGEAPL. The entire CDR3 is CASSLEGGEAPLF.

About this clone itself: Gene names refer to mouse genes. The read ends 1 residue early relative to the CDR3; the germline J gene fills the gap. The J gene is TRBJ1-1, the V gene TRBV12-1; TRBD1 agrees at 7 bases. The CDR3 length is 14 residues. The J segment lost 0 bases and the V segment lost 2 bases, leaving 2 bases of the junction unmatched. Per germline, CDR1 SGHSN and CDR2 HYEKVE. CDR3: CASSRQGKNTEVFF. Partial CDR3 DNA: TGTGCCAGCTCTCGACAGGGCAAGAACACAGAAGTCTTC.